The next 19 T cell receptor beta chains were all read from a single sample in a study of glioma-infiltrating T cells. Using RNA template, CDR3s of TCR alpha and beta were amplified with iRepertoire arm-PCR. TCRdb analysed the multiplex PCR reads with MiXCR anew, one entry per CDR3 protein. The table shows about 180,000 distinct CDR3 sequences, with more than 35% occurring only once. The sequenced material came from glioma tissue, nonneoplastic brain tissue, or PBMCs (not recorded which). The receptors here all came from a human donor with low-grade glioma or glioblastoma, undergoing nonglioma brain surgery, or in good health (not recorded which).

This clonotype was counted many times. CDR3 loop: CASSRTRFETQYF. The CDR3, as DNA: TGTGCCAGCAGCCGGACTAGATTTGAGACCCAGTACTTC. The chain combines TRBV7-2 with TRBJ2-5; 7 nucleotides match TRBD2. Germline assignment: CDR1 SGHTA and CDR2 FQGNSA. V lost 5 bases to trimming and J lost 5 bases; unmatched junction nucleotides: 5. The CDR3 runs 13 residues.

The rearrangement joins TRBV6-1 to TRBJ2-5; 8 bases fit TRBD2. Germline-derived CDR1 and CDR2 are MNHNS and SASEGT. This CDR3 has 15 amino acids. Trimming at V came to 9 bases and at J to 2 bases, leaving 11 bases not matched to a gene. CDR3 DNA: TGTGCCAGAAGCCGTGGGACTAGGGCACAAGAGACCCAGTACTTC. It specifies CARSRGTRAQETQYF.

Concerning this clonotype itself: This sequence may be a read error, since a much larger clone differs from it by one base. The rearrangement joins TRBV20-1 to TRBJ2-7; D is undetermined. From germline, CDR1 is DFQATT and CDR2 SNEGSKA (reference sequence). This CDR3 spans 14 amino acids. DNA of the CDR3: TGCAGTGCTAGAACCTCTTCGGGCTCCTACGAGAAGTACTTC. Translated: CSARTSSGSYEKYF.

This clonotype has at least ten counts. The V and J genes are TRBV28 and TRBJ2-5; TRBD1 agrees at 7 bases. The CDR3 length is 14 residues. After removal of 6 bases from V and 3 bases from J, the junction contained 7 bases not matched to a gene. Germline V gene sequence: CDR1 MDHEN, CDR2 SYDVKM. The DNA for the CDR3 is TGTGCCAGCAGCCAATTGACAGGGAAAGAGACCCAGTACTTC. Protein: CASSQLTGKETQYF.

Concerning this clonotype: With a much larger clone just one base away, this may be a read error. V usage is TRBV6-6 and J usage is TRBJ2-1, with TRBD1 matching over 8 bases. The V gene's germline CDR1 is MNHNY and CDR2 SVGAGI (reference sequence). This CDR3 region has 15 residues. The CDR3 sequence is CASSYSDRANNEEFF. CDR3 in DNA: TGTGCCAGCAGTTACTCGGACAGGGCAAACAATGAGGAGTTCTTC.

The chain employs TRBV19 and TRBJ1-1; no definite D call. Germline CDR1 reads LNHDA; CDR2 reads SQIVND (reference sequence). The germline V and J ends were trimmed by 6 bases and 0 bases, with 8 bases remaining between them. The CDR3 has 13 residues. The CDR3 protein is CASSAQMNTEAFF. The CDR3, as DNA: TGTGCCAGTAGCGCGCAGATGAACACTGAAGCTTTCTTT. Looking up the rest from reference TRBV19 and TRBJ1-1 gives the full variable domain: DGGITQSPKYLFRKEGQNVTLSCEQNLNHDAMYWYRQDPGQGLRLIYYSQIVNDFQKGDIAEGYSVSREKKESFPLTVTSAQKNPTAFYLCASSAQMNTEAFFGQGTRLTVV.

The table lists this clonotype with many counts. The V and J genes are TRBV20-1 and TRBJ2-1, with 9 bases matching TRBD2. The CDR3 consists of 17 residues. V shed 0 bases and J 6 bases; nucleotides not matched to a gene: 12. Germline V gene data show CDR1 as DFQATT and CDR2 as SNEGSKA (reference sequence). CDR3 region: CSAREGWASGKSNEQFF. Written as DNA, the CDR3 is TGCAGTGCTAGAGAAGGGTGGGCTAGCGGGAAATCCAATGAGCAGTTCTTC.

This clonotype was seen ten or more times. The rearrangement uses TRBV20-1 and TRBJ1-1; possible D gene TRBD1, 6 bases. Germline V lookup: CDR1 DFQATT, CDR2 SNEGSKA (reference sequence). The CDR3 loop spans 13 amino acids. The V end lost 6 bases, the J end lost 0 bases, and 11 bases lay between the germline ends. The CDR3 coding sequence is TGCAGTGCCGAGACAGGAATGAACACTGAAGCTTTCTTT. Translation gives CSAETGMNTEAFF.

Regarding this clonotype: A much larger clone sits a single nucleotide away, making a read error possible. This rearrangement joins TRBV28 to TRBJ2-7; D perhaps matches TRBD2 (6 bases). The CDR3 is made up of 15 amino acids. The ends were cut back, 2 bases at V and 7 bases at J, with 18 bases in the middle. The germline CDR1 and CDR2 sequences are MDHEN and SYDVKM. CDR3 sequence (DNA): TGTGCCAGCAGTTTAGATGGGCTAGCGCACAATGAGCAGTACTTC. It codes for CASSLDGLAHNEQYF.

This clonotype was observed at least ten times. The chain has TRBV28 and TRBJ2-3, with 12 bases matching TRBD2. V shed 5 bases, J shed 5 bases, and the junction held 8 bases outside the gene matches. This CDR3 contains 16 residues. Germline values: CDR1 MDHEN, CDR2 SYDVKM. The CDR3 here is CASSPALAGGKDTQYF. The DNA of the CDR3 is TGTGCCAGCAGTCCCGCACTAGCGGGAGGAAAAGATACGCAGTATTTT.

This clonotype was observed many times. The V call is TRBV28, the J call TRBJ1-5; 7 nucleotides match TRBD1. Per germline, CDR1 MDHEN and CDR2 SYDVKM. V shed 2 bases, J shed 5 bases, and the junction held 3 bases outside the gene matches. The CDR3 contains 14 residues. This CDR3 is CASSLDRVDQPQHF. Written as DNA, the CDR3 is TGTGCCAGCAGTTTAGACAGGGTCGATCAGCCCCAGCATTTT.

Details on this clonotype: A much larger clone is a single base away; this may be a read error. The gene calls are TRBV27 and TRBJ2-7, with D perhaps matching TRBD1 or TRBD2 (5 bases each). Germline CDR1 reads MNHEY; CDR2 reads SMNVEV (reference sequence). This CDR3 is 14 amino acids long. The CDR3 region has the DNA TGTGCCAGCAGTTGGGACGGCTACTCCTACGAGGAGTACTTC. Translation gives CASSWDGYSYEEYF.

This clonotype was observed many times. The chain couples TRBV20-1 to TRBJ2-1; the match to TRBD2 covers 7 bases. J was trimmed by 6 bases and V by 8 bases; bases with no gene match: 13. This CDR3 spans 14 amino acids. Germline V gives CDR1 DFQATT, CDR2 SNEGSKA (reference sequence). The CDR3 sequence is CSFQSGELFNEQFF. CDR3 DNA sequence: TGCAGTTTCCAAAGCGGGGAATTATTCAATGAGCAGTTCTTC.

This clonotype appeared a few times. This chain uses TRBV18 with TRBJ1-5; D is possibly TRBD1 (5 bases). V dropped 6 bases and J dropped 4 bases, with 16 bases sitting between them. This CDR3 has 15 amino acids. Per germline, CDR1 KGHSH and CDR2 LQKENI. CDR3 DNA sequence: TGTGCCAGCTCGCTCCCGGGACGAACAAATCAGCCCCAGCATTTT. It is translated as CASSLPGRTNQPQHF.

This clonotype has only a few counts. This CDR3 reads CASRALRAGANVLTF. DNA for the CDR3: TGTGCCAGCAGGGCCTTGCGGGCTGGGGCCAACGTCCTGACTTTC. The chain recombines TRBV28 with TRBJ2-6; tentative D call: TRBD2 (5 bases). The CDR3 is 15 residues long. The germline V and J ends were trimmed by 6 bases and 2 bases, with 11 bases remaining between them. The V gene's germline CDR1 is MDHEN and CDR2 SYDVKM.

Details on this clonotype: One end of the junction is discordant with germline, which a read error may explain. The chain uses TRBV6-2 or TRBV6-3 and TRBJ2-1; tentative D call: TRBD2 (6 bases). Germline loops: CDR1 MNHEY, CDR2 SVGEGT. The CDR3 covers 14 residues. CDR3 coding DNA: TGTGCCAGCAGTGGGACTCGAACCTACGATGAGCAGTTCTTC. This sequence encodes CASSGTRTYDEQFF.

Note on this clonotype: One end of the junction does not line up with germline, which may come from a read error. V and J are TRBV6-5 and TRBJ2-1; a possible D gene is TRBD2 (6 bases). Germline CDR1 and CDR2: MNHEY and SVGAGI. This CDR3 contains 17 residues. DNA for the CDR3: TGTGCCAGCAGTTACCCCCTGGAGGGCCCCACAAGGAATGAGCACTTCTTC. Translated: CASSYPLEGPTRNEHFF.

This clonotype has a count of ten or more. The chain uses TRBV20-1 and TRBJ1-1; 7 nucleotides match TRBD1. The germline V gene encodes CDR1 DFQATT and CDR2 SNEGSKA (reference sequence). The ends lost 6 bases at V and 4 bases at J; junction bases unmatched: 8. The CDR3 runs to 13 residues. CDR3 in amino acids: CSAPTGLGTEAFF. The DNA for the CDR3 is TGCAGTGCCCCGACAGGGTTGGGCACTGAAGCTTTCTTT.

As to this clonotype: A read error may be the cause here, since a much bigger clone is one base away. V is TRBV7-2 and J is TRBJ2-7, with 7 bases lining up with TRBD2. There are 15 residues in the CDR3. CDR1 SGHTA and CDR2 FQGNSA come from the germline V gene. As DNA, the CDR3 is TGTGCCAGCAGCTTAGCTCGGGTCGGTACTAGCGAGAAGTACTTC. Translating it yields CASSLARVGTSEKYF. The complete variable domain, with remaining parts taken from reference TRBV7-2 and TRBJ2-7, reads GAGVSQSPSNKVTEKGKDVELRCDPISGHTALYWYRQSLGQGLEFLIYFQGNSAPDKSGLPSDRFSAERTGGSVSTLTIQRTQQEDSAVYLCASSLARVGTSEKYFGPGTRLTVT.